Below are 17 T cell receptor beta chains sequenced from a single sample in a study of vaccination effects on CD4 cells after COVID-19. The data were produced by immunoSEQ multiplex PCR, yet TCRdb's version contains in-frame clones alone and is incomplete. The sample carries about 24,000 clones, roughly two thirds recorded once. What these receptors recognize is not known. Pools of viral peptides were used by the ViraFEST assay to expand antigen-specific CD4+ T cells ahead of sequencing. At the end of roughly ten days of culture, CD4+ T cells were isolated. Each participant received a vaccine that was either BNT162b2 or mRNA-1273, given as two doses. The material was CD4+ T cells from PBMCs cultured with SARS-CoV-2 spike peptides, obtained after COVID-19 vaccination. The receptors were gathered from a human donor who received a COVID-19 vaccine.

This chain joins TRBV5-1 and TRBJ2-1; 15 positions agree with TRBD2. V shed 4 bases and J 10 bases; nucleotides not matched to a gene: 21. From germline, CDR1 is SGHRS and CDR2 YFSETQ. The CDR3 consists of 20 residues. CDR3 coding DNA: TGCGCCAGCAGCACGGGACTAGCGGGAGGAACCATCGGATTTCCAGAAGAGCAGTTCTTC. Protein product: CASSTGLAGGTIGFPEEQFF.

The V gene is TRBV19, the J gene TRBJ2-7, with 10 positions matching TRBD1. CDR3 size: 15 residues. CDR1 is LNHDA and CDR2 is SQIVND in the germline V gene (reference sequence). V dropped 6 bases and J dropped 3; count of bases not matched to a gene: 8. The CDR3 sequence is CASSQGQGGGYEQYF. The CDR3 bases are TGTGCCAGTAGCCAAGGACAGGGGGGCGGCTACGAGCAGTACTTC.

In its sample, this clone was seen once. The V and J genes are TRBV6-5 and TRBJ2-3; D gene unclear. Per germline, CDR1 MNHEY and CDR2 SVGAGI. The CDR3 has 15 amino acids. V was pared by 0 bases and J by 9 bases, with 16 bases between. The CDR3 coding sequence is TGTGCCAGCAGTTACTCGGCCGGCCTCGTCCTCACGCAGTATTTT. Translating it yields CASSYSAGLVLTQYF.

This clone was found a few times. The rearrangement uses TRBV24-1 and TRBJ2-2; D not resolved. The germline V gene encodes CDR1 KGHDR and CDR2 SFDVKD. The V end lost 3 bases, the J end lost 5 bases, and 0 bases lay between the germline ends. The CDR3 has 11 amino acids. CDR3 in amino acids: CATSDTGELFF. For the CDR3, the DNA is TGTGCCACCAGTGATACCGGGGAGCTGTTTTTT.

This clone appeared a few times. The chain is built from TRBV5-1 and TRBJ2-7; 12 bases align to TRBD2. The CDR3 sequence is 14 residues long. Looked up from germline, CDR1 is SGHRS and CDR2 is YFSETQ. Germline trimming cut 0 bases from V and 6 bases from J; bases unmatched to any gene: 1. CDR3 DNA: TGCGCCAGCAGCTTGGGACTAGCGGGAGCCGAGCAGTACTTC. Translating gives CASSLGLAGAEQYF.

The chain links TRBV2 to TRBJ2-7; 13 bases fit TRBD2. The CDR3 is made up of 16 amino acids. V was clipped by 5 bases and J by 5 bases; unmatched bases: 9. Germline V CDR1 and CDR2: SNHLY, FYNNEI. The CDR3 DNA sequence: TGTGCCAGCAGTTTCCCGACTAGCGGGAGGCGGGACGAGCAGTACTTC. Encoded protein: CASSFPTSGRRDEQYF.

The gene calls are TRBV2 and TRBJ1-4, with D perhaps TRBD1 (6 bases). Germline V CDR1 and CDR2: SNHLY, FYNNEI. CDR3 length: 15 amino acids. Trimming took 5 bases from V and 7 from J, leaving 17 bases between them. Here the CDR3 reads CASSLGASWGEKLFF. Written as DNA, the CDR3 is TGTGCCAGCAGTCTGGGGGCATCGTGGGGTGAAAAACTGTTTTTT.

This clone came up once. The rearrangement joins TRBV6-4 to TRBJ2-3, with D possibly called TRBD1 or TRBD2 (5 bases each). Trimming left V 6 bases short and J 2 bases short, with 12 bases between. The CDR3 contains 14 residues. Per the germline V gene, CDR1 is MRHNA and CDR2 is SNTAGT. CDR3 residues: CASSLGDDTDTQYF. CDR3 DNA sequence: TGTGCCAGCAGCTTAGGGGACGACACAGATACGCAGTATTTT.

The chain recombines TRBV5-1 with TRBJ2-6, with 8 bases aligning to TRBD2. V was pared by 4 bases and J by 1 base, with 19 bases of the junction left unmatched. The CDR3 has 21 residues. Germline CDR1 and CDR2: SGHRS and YFSETQ. CDR3 amino acids: CASSPHTLEVREVSGANVLTF. The CDR3 DNA is TGCGCCAGCAGCCCGCACACCCTGGAGGTGCGGGAGGTTTCTGGGGCCAACGTCCTGACTTTC.

The rearrangement uses TRBV5-6 and TRBJ2-5, with 10 positions matching TRBD2. V lost 3 bases to trimming and J lost 1 base; unmatched junction nucleotides: 3. This CDR3 has 15 residues. Germline V gives CDR1 SGHDT, CDR2 YYEEEE. CDR3 region: CASSYTSGVQETQYF. The CDR3 DNA is TGTGCCAGCAGCTATACTAGCGGGGTCCAAGAGACCCAGTACTTC.

This clone was picked up one time. The gene calls are TRBV27 and TRBJ2-7; D call uncertain. V lost 6 bases to trimming and J lost 10 bases, with 22 bases between them. The germline V gene has CDR1 MNHEY and CDR2 SMNVEV (reference sequence). The CDR3 contains 14 residues. The CDR3 DNA is TGTGCCAGCAGCAGACGAGTGGGATTGGAAGGACAGTACTTC. It encodes CASSRRVGLEGQYF.

The chain carries TRBV7-9 and TRBJ2-1; D remains ambiguous. CDR1 is SEHNR and CDR2 is FQNEAQ in the germline V gene (reference sequence). The CDR3 totals 15 residues. Trimming cost V 4 bases and J 7 bases, with 17 bases left between them. The CDR3 DNA sequence: TGTGCCAGCAGCTCAAGACCCGCCCCATTGAATGAGCAGTTCTTC. Translated: CASSSRPAPLNEQFF.

The V call is TRBV12-5, the J call TRBJ2-1; 12 positions agree with TRBD2. The CDR3 totals 18 residues. CDR1 LGHNT and CDR2 FRNRAP come from the germline V gene. V gave up 0 bases and J gave up 3 bases; unmatched junction bases: 6. The CDR3: CASGLVLASGRGYNEQFF. In DNA, the CDR3 is TGTGCTAGTGGTTTGGTATTGGCTAGCGGGAGGGGCTACAATGAGCAGTTCTTC.

The chain uses TRBV2 and TRBJ2-7, with unresolved D. This CDR3 is built from 11 residues. V lost 5 bases, J lost 0 bases, and 2 bases lay in between. The germline V gene has CDR1 SNHLY and CDR2 FYNNEI. CDR3 sequence reads: CASSTSYEQYF. The CDR3 DNA sequence: TGTGCCAGCAGTACCTCCTACGAGCAGTACTTC.

The chain employs TRBV19 and TRBJ2-7; 11 bases line up with TRBD2. This CDR3 contains 15 residues. Losses at the gene ends were 6 bases for V and 4 bases for J; bases not matched to a gene: 8. Germline values: CDR1 LNHDA, CDR2 SQIVND (reference sequence). In nucleotides, the CDR3 is TGTGCCAGTAGCGTAACACTAGCGGGAGATTACGAGCAGTACTTC. Encoded protein: CASSVTLAGDYEQYF.

The table lists this clone with a few counts. The chain recombines TRBV18 with TRBJ1-2; D remains unclear. The germline CDR1 and CDR2 sequences are KGHSH and LQKENI. The V gene lost 0 bases and the J gene lost 5 bases, with 7 bases spanning the gap. The CDR3 has 13 residues. For the CDR3, the DNA is TGTGCCAGCTCACCACCCAGGATATATGGCTACACCTTC. It encodes CASSPPRIYGYTF.

The chain couples TRBV5-6 to TRBJ2-2; 9 bases agree with TRBD2. V trimming: 2 bases; J trimming: 4 bases; junction bases outside the gene matches: 3. CDR3 length equals 15 residues. The V gene's germline CDR1 is SGHDT and CDR2 YYEEEE. For the CDR3, the DNA is TGTGCCAGCAGCTTCCTAGCGGGAAGCACCGGGGAGCTGTTTTTT. Amino acid sequence: CASSFLAGSTGELFF.